What follows describes a single T cell receptor beta chain. This entry comes from a study of control samples from healthy donors and cancer patients. The CDR3 contains 17 residues. Germline CDR1 reads SGHKS; CDR2 reads YYEKEE (reference sequence). With 5 bases removed from V and 7 bases from J, the gap between germline ends came to 26 bases. Some clones are missing from TCRdb's copy, which holds only in-frame ones; the method was immunoSEQ multiplex PCR. The sample holds over 100,000 clones, roughly 92% seen once. The receptor was isolated from a man between 18 and 35 years old in good health. The sample comprised blood. The V call is TRBV5-5, the J call TRBJ2-3; a weak D match, TRBD2 (5 bases). The CDR3 sequence is CASRHNQASQSRYTQYF. The CDR3, as DNA: TGTGCCAGCAGACATAACCAGGCTAGCCAGTCCAGGTATACGCAGTATTTT.